The 19 T cell receptor beta chains in this list originate from one sample, sequenced in a study of T cells in Graves' hyperthyroidism and ophthalmopathy. Template material for amplifying TCR beta CDR3 regions consisted of RNA transcripts. The TCR CDR3 was amplified in a first-round RT-PCR using the HTBI primer set. TCRdb re-called the multiplex PCR reads through MiXCR, storing one row per CDR3 protein. The sample carries about 350,000 distinct CDR3 sequences, approximately 14% recorded once. Material for sequencing was blood. The receptors shown here come from a woman under 40 with Graves' hyperthyroidism.

This clonotype has ten or more counts. This sequence joins TRBV20-1 and TRBJ2-5; either TRBD1 or TRBD2 may supply D (7 bases each). This CDR3 is built from 14 residues. The V and J ends lost 6 bases and 1 base respectively, with 15 bases between them. In germline, CDR1 is DFQATT, CDR2 SNEGSKA (reference sequence). The CDR3 protein is CSASGGDSQETQYF. The CDR3 nucleotides are TGCAGTGCCTCTGGGGGGGACAGCCAAGAGACCCAGTACTTC.

This clonotype occurred a few times. The gene calls are TRBV20-1 and TRBJ1-2; TRBD1 agrees at 10 bases. This CDR3 spans 14 amino acids. Per the germline V gene, CDR1 is DFQATT and CDR2 is SNEGSKA (reference sequence). The V segment lost 3 bases and the J segment 8 bases; nucleotides outside the gene matches: 9. The CDR3 bases are TGCAGTGCTAGTCGACAGGGGGCAGTAAGCGGCTACACCTTC. It translates to CSASRQGAVSGYTF.

This sequence joins TRBV4-1 and TRBJ1-5; a possible D gene is TRBD1 (5 bases). CDR3 length: 13 amino acids. Trimming removed 4 bases at V and 11 bases at J, with 15 bases between. Germline V gives CDR1 MGHRA, CDR2 YSYEKL. CDR3 sequence reads: CASSPRAGGTQHF. The CDR3 bases are TGCGCCAGCAGCCCAAGAGCGGGGGGGACCCAGCATTTT.

The V gene is TRBV7-9, the J gene TRBJ2-7, with 7 bases matching TRBD1. Germline lookup yields CDR1 SEHNR and CDR2 FQNEAQ (reference sequence). The CDR3 totals 14 residues. V lost 4 bases, J lost 6 bases, and 9 bases stayed unmatched. CDR3 DNA: TGTGCCAGCAGCTGGGTTGAAGGGGGCGGCGAGCAGTACTTC. This codes for CASSWVEGGGEQYF.

In this sample, this clonotype turned up many times. V is TRBV5-1 and J is TRBJ1-2, with unresolved D. Germline V CDR1 and CDR2: SGHRS, YFSETQ. Trimming removed 0 bases from V and 7 bases from J, with 10 bases in between. This CDR3 is 13 amino acids long. CDR3 coding DNA: TGCGCCAGCAGCTTGGCCGCGGGCCTTGGCTACACCTTC. Protein: CASSLAAGLGYTF.

This clonotype was recorded at least ten times. The CDR3: CAWSASFAYEQYF. The CDR3 DNA sequence: TGTGCCTGGAGTGCTAGCTTCGCCTACGAGCAGTACTTC. This rearrangement joins TRBV30 to TRBJ2-7; D might be TRBD2 (5 bases). Germline V gene sequence: CDR1 GTSNPN, CDR2 SVGIG (reference sequence). Between the trimmed V and J ends, which lost 1 base and 2 bases, there was a span of 9 bases. The CDR3 runs 13 residues. The full variable domain, completed using reference TRBV30 and TRBJ2-7, is SQTIHQWPATLVQPVGSPLSLECTVEGTSNPNLYWYRQAAGRGLQLLFYSVGIGQISSEVPQNLSASRPQDRQFILSSKKLLLSDSGFYLCAWSASFAYEQYFGPGTRLTVT.

The chain employs TRBV6-2 or TRBV6-3 and TRBJ1-2; no firm D call. The CDR3 is 11 amino acids. Trimming cost V 8 bases and J 5 bases, with 9 bases left between them. Germline V gene data show CDR1 as MNHEY and CDR2 as SVGEGT. In DNA form, the CDR3 reads TGTGCCAGCGGCGCTGGATATGGCTACACCTTC. This encodes CASGAGYGYTF.

This clonotype appeared many times. The rearrangement uses TRBV20-1 and TRBJ2-7; 8 bases match TRBD2. Trimming cost V 0 bases and J 3 bases; bases outside gene matches: 4. The germline gives CDR1 DFQATT, CDR2 SNEGSKA (reference sequence). CDR3 length equals 14 residues. The CDR3 DNA reads as TGCAGTGCTAGAGAGCCGGGGGGGCTCTACGAGCAGTACTTC. It is translated as CSAREPGGLYEQYF.

This clonotype was counted once. This chain uses TRBV7-9 with TRBJ1-2, with 8 bases aligning to TRBD1. The CDR3 totals 13 residues. CDR1 is SEHNR, CDR2 FQNEAQ, per germline (reference sequence). J gave up 6 bases and V 5 bases, and 5 bases lay outside the gene matches. The CDR3 sequence: CASSTGGAHGYTF. The CDR3 DNA reads as TGTGCCAGCAGCACAGGGGGTGCGCATGGCTACACCTTC.

This clonotype showed up just a few times. The chain couples TRBV6-2 or TRBV6-3 to TRBJ2-7, with D maybe TRBD2 (6 bases). The germline CDR1 and CDR2 sequences are MNHEY and SVGEGT. This CDR3 is built from 14 residues. Trimming left V 4 bases short and J 6 bases short, with 16 bases between. Here the CDR3 reads CASSWREWSLEQYF. CDR3 DNA sequence: TGTGCCAGCAGTTGGAGGGAGTGGTCACTCGAGCAGTACTTC.

This clonotype was seen more than once but under ten times. The chain uses TRBV7-2 and TRBJ1-3; no reliable D call. CDR1 is SGHTA, CDR2 FQGNSA, per germline. The CDR3 covers 14 residues. The ends were cut back, 3 bases at V and 0 bases at J, with 6 bases in the middle. The CDR3: CASSFQVSGNTIYF. CDR3 coding DNA: TGTGCCAGCAGCTTTCAGGTCTCTGGAAACACCATATATTTT.

This clonotype was seen at least ten times. The chain joins TRBV7-2 to TRBJ1-1; no firm D call. This CDR3 comprises 14 residues. The germline V and J ends were trimmed by 1 base and 11 bases, with 17 bases remaining between them. Germline V gives CDR1 SGHTA, CDR2 FQGNSA. The CDR3 here is CASSLGSGDGAAFF. CDR3 nucleotide sequence: TGTGCCAGCAGCTTAGGTTCGGGAGACGGAGCGGCTTTCTTT.

The chain uses TRBV2 and TRBJ2-7; D possibly corresponds to TRBD2 (5 bases). The V gene's germline CDR1 is SNHLY and CDR2 FYNNEI. CDR3 length: 14 residues. Between the trimmed V and J ends, which lost 8 bases and 2 bases, there was a span of 16 bases. The CDR3 is CASSMFSGTYEQYF. The CDR3 nucleotides read TGTGCCAGCTCAATGTTCAGCGGAACCTACGAGCAGTACTTC.

V gene TRBV25-1 combines with J gene TRBJ2-3; 7 positions agree with TRBD1. Per germline, CDR1 MGHDK and CDR2 SYGVNS. The junction had 4 bases not matched to a gene; V was cut back by 4 bases and J by 0 bases. This CDR3 region has 15 residues. The CDR3 DNA reads as TGTGCCAGCAGTGGGGGACAGTCCAGCACAGATACGCAGTATTTT. This sequence encodes CASSGGQSSTDTQYF.

The chain uses TRBV30 and TRBJ1-1, with D perhaps TRBD1 (6 bases). This CDR3 is built from 12 residues. Germline V gene lookup returns CDR1 GTSNPN and CDR2 SVGIG (reference sequence). V was pared by 5 bases and J by 3 bases, with 10 bases between. The CDR3 sequence is CAWGQRDTEAFF. The CDR3 DNA reads as TGTGCCTGGGGACAGCGGGACACTGAAGCTTTCTTT.

This clonotype was observed at least ten times. The chain joins TRBV5-1 to TRBJ2-1; TRBD2 is a possible D gene (6 bases). Germline CDR1 and CDR2: SGHRS and YFSETQ. V lost 0 bases, J lost 9 bases, and 22 bases lay in between. The CDR3 covers 17 residues. In nucleotides, the CDR3 is TGCGCCAGCAGCTTGGGGGCCACCCCCGGGAGCTTTTCTGAGCAGTTCTTC. Translation: CASSLGATPGSFSEQFF.

V gene TRBV27 combines with J gene TRBJ1-5, with D possibly being TRBD1 (6 bases). V was pared by 1 base and J by 1 base, with 11 bases between. Germline values: CDR1 MNHEY, CDR2 SMNVEV (reference sequence). The CDR3 consists of 16 residues. CDR3 protein: CASSLFATGSNQPQHF. As DNA, the CDR3 is TGTGCCAGCAGTTTATTCGCCACAGGGAGCAATCAGCCCCAGCATTTT.

The V gene is TRBV3-1, the J gene TRBJ2-2; D is perhaps TRBD2 (5 bases). This CDR3 contains 15 residues. V was trimmed by 4 bases and J by 4 bases, leaving 13 bases between them. Per the germline V gene, CDR1 is LGHDT and CDR2 is YNNKEL (reference sequence). The DNA of the CDR3 is TGTGCCAGCAGCCGGGAGCCAGAGTCCACCGGGGAGCTGTTTTTT. Translated: CASSREPESTGELFF.

The chain recombines TRBV2 with TRBJ1-3; 8 nucleotides line up with TRBD1. The ends lost 4 bases at V and 0 bases at J; junction bases unmatched: 5. The germline gives CDR1 SNHLY, CDR2 FYNNEI. This CDR3 has 16 residues. The CDR3 nucleotides are TGTGCCAGCAGTGGGGACAGGTCAGACTCTGGAAACACCATATATTTT. This sequence encodes CASSGDRSDSGNTIYF.